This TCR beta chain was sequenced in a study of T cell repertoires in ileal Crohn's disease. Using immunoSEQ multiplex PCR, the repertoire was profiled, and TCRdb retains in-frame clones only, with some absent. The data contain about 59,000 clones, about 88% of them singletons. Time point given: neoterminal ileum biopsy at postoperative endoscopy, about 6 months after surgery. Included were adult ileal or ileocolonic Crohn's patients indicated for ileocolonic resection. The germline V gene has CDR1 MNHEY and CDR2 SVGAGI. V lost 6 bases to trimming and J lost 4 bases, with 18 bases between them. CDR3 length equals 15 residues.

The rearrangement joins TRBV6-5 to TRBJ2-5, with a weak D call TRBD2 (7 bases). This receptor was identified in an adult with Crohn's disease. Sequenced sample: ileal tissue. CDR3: CASSQWQGRGETQYF. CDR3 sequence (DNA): TGTGCCAGCAGCCAGTGGCAGGGGAGGGGAGAGACCCAGTACTTC.